The 23 T cell receptor beta chains in this list originate from one sample, sequenced in a study of tumor and adjacent non-tumor tissue in lung cancer. RNA was extracted from bulk tissue without any cell sorting. Distant lung tissue was collected more than 3 cm away from the tumor edge. The library came from three nested PCR rounds adapted from ARM-PCR protocols. A single record per CDR3 protein comes from TCRdb applying MiXCR to the multiplex PCR reads. The sample has about 90,000 distinct CDR3 sequences, 75% to 85% seen once. Sequencing was performed on distant non-tumor lung tissue. The receptor source for this set is a woman in her 50s with non-small cell lung cancer.

In regard to this clonotype: No conserved phenylalanine or tryptophan ends this CDR3, so it is likely a read error. The chain links TRBV14 to TRBJ2-1; no clear D. From germline, CDR1 is SGHDN and CDR2 FVKESK. CDR3 length equals 14 residues. V shed 4 bases and J shed 5 bases, with 12 bases lying between them. CDR3 sequence reads: CASSLMTGHNEQFL. For the CDR3, the DNA is TGTGCCAGCAGCCTCATGACGGGCCACAATGAGCAGTTCCTC.

Note on this clonotype: A junction boundary mismatches the germline segment, possibly from a read error. V gene TRBV5-1 combines with J gene TRBJ2-2; 7 nucleotides match TRBD1. The CDR3 loop spans 15 amino acids. CDR1 SGHRS and CDR2 YFSETQ come from the germline V gene. The CDR3 here is CASSLRGRVVGDLFF. The CDR3 coding sequence is TGCGCCAGCAGCTTGAGGGGGCGAGTTGTAGGGGATCTGTTTTTT. The full variable domain, completed using reference TRBV5-1 and TRBJ2-2, is KAGVTQTPRYLIKTRGQQVTLSCSPISGHRSVSWYQQTPGQGLQFLFEYFSETQRNKGNFPGRFSGRQFSNSRSEMNVSTLELGDSALYLCASSLRGRVVGDLFFGEGSRLTVL.

About this clonotype: It may be a read error: a sequence one base away is much more abundant. The chain employs TRBV5-1 and TRBJ2-7; D not resolved. Germline lookup yields CDR1 SGHRS and CDR2 YFSETQ. The CDR3 has 11 residues. CDR3 sequence (DNA): TGCGCCAGCAGCAGCATCTACGAGCGGTACTTC. Translation gives CASSSIYERYF.

This clonotype was detected many times. The chain uses TRBV20-1 and TRBJ2-7; 8 positions agree with TRBD1. The CDR3 contains 15 residues. V dropped 2 bases and J dropped 4; count of bases not matched to a gene: 10. Germline CDR1 DFQATT, CDR2 SNEGSKA (reference sequence). CDR3 sequence reads: CSARSGTGSPYEQYF. DNA of the CDR3: TGCAGTGCTAGATCCGGGACAGGAAGCCCATACGAGCAGTACTTC.

This clonotype was recorded many times. This CDR3 reads CASRRPGTSGKETQYF. The CDR3 DNA follows: TGTGCCAGCCGTCGACCAGGGACTAGCGGGAAAGAGACCCAGTACTTC. This chain uses TRBV6-4 with TRBJ2-5; 13 bases are a match to TRBD2. CDR1 is MRHNA and CDR2 is SNTAGT in the germline V gene. The CDR3 spans 16 residues. Trimming cost V 8 bases and J 3 bases; bases outside gene matches: 9.

This chain joins TRBV12-3 or TRBV12-4 and TRBJ2-7; D not certain. This CDR3 is 13 amino acids long. Trimming removed 1 base from V and 2 bases from J, with 6 bases in between. The CDR3 DNA reads as TGTGCCAGCAGTTTAGAACGGACCTACGAGCAGTACTTC. Translation: CASSLERTYEQYF.

This clonotype is medium-sized in the sample. The chain uses TRBV29-1 and TRBJ2-7; 7 bases map to TRBD1. V lost 3 bases and J lost 3; bases outside the gene matches: 8. The CDR3 runs to 14 residues. The V gene's germline CDR1 is SQVTM and CDR2 ANQGSEA. The CDR3 region has the DNA TGCAGCGTTGAGACTCCGGGACAGTTCTACGAGCAGTACTTC. As protein: CSVETPGQFYEQYF.

Note on this clonotype: It is likely a read error, because the conserved phenylalanine at the end of the CDR3 is missing. The CDR3 nucleotides are TGCGCCAGCATGGAAAATTACGAGCAGTACTAC. Its translation is CASMENYEQYY. This rearrangement joins TRBV6-6 to TRBJ2-7; D is unresolved. CDR1 is MNHNY, CDR2 SVGAGI, per germline (reference sequence). This CDR3 is 11 amino acids long.

With regard to this clonotype: Compared with germline, one end of the junction differs, possibly owing to a read error. V and J are TRBV10-2 and TRBJ2-7; 10 bases align to TRBD2. The CDR3 runs 15 residues. In germline, CDR1 is WSHSY, CDR2 SAAADI. CDR3 DNA: TGCGCCAGCAGACACGGGACTAGCGTCTCCTACGAGCAGTACTTT. This gives the protein CASRHGTSVSYEQYF.

This clonotype was found many times. The V call is TRBV23-1, the J call TRBJ2-1; 13 bases are a match to TRBD2. TRBV23-1 is noted as an ORF with a role that remains uncertain. The V segment lost 2 bases and the J segment 8 bases; nucleotides outside the gene matches: 3. The CDR3 covers 15 residues. CDR3 DNA sequence: TGCGCCAGCAGTCAAGGACTAGCGGGAGACGATGAGCAGTTCTTC. This sequence encodes CASSQGLAGDDEQFF.

This clonotype was seen a few times. Just one base apart from a much larger clone, this may be a read error. The rearrangement joins TRBV4-1 to TRBJ2-3; D might be TRBD2 (6 bases). The V gene's germline CDR1 is MGHRA and CDR2 YSYEKL. The CDR3 totals 18 residues. CDR3 nucleotides: TGCGCCAGCAACCAAGTGCCGGGAGACGCTACTAGCACAGATACGCAGTATTTT. This translates into CASNQVPGDATSTDTQYF.

Notes on this clonotype: Since a much larger clone is just one base distant, this may be a read error. This sequence joins TRBV19 and TRBJ1-3; D is unresolved. CDR1 LNHDA and CDR2 SQIVND come from the germline V gene (reference sequence). The CDR3 is 13 amino acids. This chain's CDR3 is CATSDRSGDTIYF. The CDR3 DNA is TGTGCCACCTCGGACCGCTCTGGAGACACCATATATTTT.

This chain joins TRBV12-3 or TRBV12-4 and TRBJ2-5; D not resolved. The CDR3 has 14 amino acids. Between the trimmed V and J ends, which lost 3 bases and 1 base, there was a span of 9 bases. CDR3 bases: TGTGCCAGCAGTTTCAGACAATTCCAAGAGACCCAGTACTTC. It translates to CASSFRQFQETQYF.

This clonotype came up a few times. Without the conserved terminal phenylalanine or tryptophan, this CDR3 likely stems from a read error. The genes are TRBV5-1 and TRBJ1-6; D might be TRBD1 (5 bases). The CDR3 loop spans 15 amino acids. Germline V gene data show CDR1 as SGHRS and CDR2 as YFSETQ. In DNA form, the CDR3 reads TGCGCCAACAGCTTGGTCGGGACGGTAAATTCACCCCTCCACATT. Its translation is CANSLVGTVNSPLHI.

V usage is TRBV2 and J usage is TRBJ2-2; no clear D gene. The CDR3 loop spans 12 amino acids. The germline V gene encodes CDR1 SNHLY and CDR2 FYNNEI. The ends were cut back, 3 bases at V and 9 bases at J, with 8 bases in the middle. The CDR3 spells CASSDVDRELFF. The CDR3 DNA is TGTGCCAGCAGTGATGTCGACCGGGAGCTGTTTTTT. The whole variable domain, remainder taken from reference TRBV2 and TRBJ2-2, is EPEVTQTPSHQVTQMGQEVILRCVPISNHLYFYWYRQILGQKVEFLVSFYNNEISEKSEIFDDQFSVERPDGSNFTLKIRSTKLEDSAMYFCASSDVDRELFFGEGSRLTVL.

With regard to this clonotype: This could be a read error, since a much larger clone is one nucleotide away. In nucleotides, the CDR3 is TGTGCCAGCAGCTTCGTACTAGCGGCCCAAGAGACCCAGTACTTC. Residues: CASSFVLAAQETQYF. The rearrangement links TRBV7-8 to TRBJ2-5; 8 bases align to TRBD2. V gave up 3 bases and J gave up 1 base; unmatched junction bases: 4. The CDR3 has 15 amino acids. Germline CDR1 and CDR2: SGHVS and FQNEAQ.

Worth noting for this clonotype: One junction end disagrees with the germline gene, perhaps due to a read error. The rearrangement links TRBV7-8 to TRBJ2-2; 8 nucleotides match TRBD1. Germline V gene lookup returns CDR1 SGHVS and CDR2 FQNEAQ. The CDR3 runs to 15 residues. The DNA for the CDR3 is TGTACCAACAGCCGACTGACAGGGGTTGGCGGGGAGCTGATTTTT. It yields the protein CTNSRLTGVGGELIF.

With respect to this clonotype: No conserved phenylalanine or tryptophan is present at the end of the CDR3, so a read error is the likely explanation. This chain links TRBV11-2 with TRBJ1-5; D may be TRBD1 (5 bases). Germline assignment: CDR1 SGHAT and CDR2 FQNNGV. This CDR3 region has 13 residues. The CDR3 here is CASGLENGGAQHL. The DNA of the CDR3 is TGTGCAAGCGGCTTAGAGAACGGGGGGGCCCAGCATCTT.

Details on this clonotype: A junction end diverges from the germline sequence, so it may reflect a read error. This sequence joins TRBV28 and TRBJ1-4; D call uncertain. The CDR3 contains 14 residues. The germline V gene encodes CDR1 MDHEN and CDR2 SYDVKM. The CDR3 sequence is CVSRPTWDNEILFF. The CDR3 coding sequence is TGTGTCAGCAGGCCTACATGGGATAATGAAATACTGTTTTTT. Supplemented by reference TRBV28 and TRBJ1-4, the full variable domain reads DVKVTQSSRYLVKRTGEKVFLECVQDMDHENMFWYRQDPGLGLRLIYFSYDVKMKEKGDIPEGYSVSREKKERFSLILESASTNQTSMYLCVSRPTWDNEILFFGSGTQLSVL.

Details on this clonotype: The junction departs from the called germline gene at one end, perhaps through a read error. The chain is built from TRBV11-2 and TRBJ2-1, with D unclear. From germline, CDR1 is SGHAT and CDR2 FQNNGV. The CDR3 is 13 amino acids. The CDR3 DNA follows: TGTGCCAGCAGTTTAGAAGACAACATTGAGCGGTTCTTC. Translation: CASSLEDNIERFF.

J is TRBJ2-7 and V is TRBV10-3; D not certain. The CDR3 spans 14 residues. Trimming took off 7 bases at V and 0 bases at J, with 13 bases between the two ends. Germline V gene data show CDR1 as ENHRY and CDR2 as SYGVKD. The CDR3 is CAIMAVGYSYEQYF. The CDR3 DNA follows: TGTGCCATCATGGCTGTGGGATACTCCTACGAGCAGTACTTC.

V gene TRBV10-3 combines with J gene TRBJ2-1, with a weak D call TRBD2 (6 bases). With 10 bases removed from V and 5 bases from J, the gap between germline ends came to 18 bases. CDR1 is ENHRY, CDR2 SYGVKD, per germline. The CDR3 spans 14 residues. The CDR3: CATLGGSRHNEQFF. The CDR3 coding sequence is TGTGCCACTCTGGGGGGTAGCAGACACAATGAGCAGTTCTTC.

Details on this clonotype: A junction boundary mismatches the germline segment, possibly from a read error. This sequence joins TRBV4-1 and TRBJ1-1, with 9 bases identical to TRBD1. The V gene's germline CDR1 is MGHRA and CDR2 YSYEKL. The CDR3 runs 15 residues. The CDR3 bases are TGCACCAGCAGCTCTCGACAGGGGGTGAACACTGGAGCTTTCTTT. Its translation is CTSSSRQGVNTGAFF.